The 20 T cell receptor beta chains reported below all come from one sample, sequenced in a study of vaccination and CD4 T cells after COVID-19. Treatment: roughly nine-day PBMC culture with coronavirus spike peptide pools or control peptides (ViraFEST assay). These receptors' antigens are unknown. Oncomine TCR Beta short-read sequencing was applied to DNA from cultured CD4+ T cells. TCRdb recomputed calls from the PCR reads with MiXCR, one row per CDR3 protein. The sample shows 9,500 to 15,000 distinct CDR3 sequences, about 30% of them seen only once. The sequences come from CD4+ T cells from blood, cultured in vitro, collected after SARS-CoV-2 vaccination. The receptors derive from a human donor who had recovered from COVID-19.

This clonotype has only one observation. The V and J genes are TRBV4-1 and TRBJ2-7; TRBD2 aligns across 7 bases. CDR1 is MGHRA, CDR2 YSYEKL, per germline. Germline trimming cut 6 bases from V and 3 bases from J; bases unmatched to any gene: 8. The CDR3 extends over 14 amino acids. The CDR3 DNA is TGCGCCAGCAGAACTAGCGAGAATGGCTACGAGCAGTACTTC. It codes for CASRTSENGYEQYF.

The chain recombines TRBV20-1 with TRBJ2-7; TRBD2 matches at 12 bases. The junction had 13 bases not matched to a gene; V was cut back by 3 bases and J by 4 bases. This CDR3 is built from 17 residues. Germline CDR1 and CDR2: DFQATT and SNEGSKA (reference sequence). CDR3 coding DNA: TGCAGTGCTAGTGCGGCTAGCGGGAGGGCCTCTCAATACGAGCAGTACTTC. Translation gives CSASAASGRASQYEQYF.

The rearrangement joins TRBV6-2 or TRBV6-3 to TRBJ2-3, with 7 bases lining up with TRBD1. The J segment lost 3 bases and the V segment lost 7 bases, leaving 10 bases of the junction unmatched. CDR1 and CDR2 (germline): MNHEY, SVGEGT. This CDR3 is built from 15 residues. CDR3 sequence reads: CASIPLGGLTDTQYF. CDR3 nucleotides: TGTGCCAGCATCCCCCTAGGGGGCTTGACAGATACGCAGTATTTT.

The rearrangement links TRBV19 to TRBJ1-1, with no clear D. This CDR3 contains 11 residues. Germline V lookup: CDR1 LNHDA, CDR2 SQIVND (reference sequence). Trimming removed 3 bases at V and 7 bases at J, with 6 bases between. Here the CDR3 reads CASSIRFEAFF. In DNA, the CDR3 is TGTGCCAGTAGTATCCGTTTTGAAGCTTTCTTT.

The gene calls are TRBV20-1 and TRBJ2-3; 11 bases match TRBD2. Germline CDR1 reads DFQATT; CDR2 reads SNEGSKA (reference sequence). The CDR3 totals 16 residues. V was pared by 6 bases and J by 7 bases, with 15 bases of the junction left unmatched. Here the CDR3 reads CSAQKGTSGGKNTQYF. DNA for the CDR3: TGCAGTGCGCAGAAGGGGACTAGCGGAGGCAAAAATACGCAGTATTTT.

V gene TRBV6-4 combines with J gene TRBJ2-1; 9 bases are shared with TRBD2. Trimming removed 4 bases from V and 7 bases from J; junction bases left unmatched: 2. The CDR3 length is 13 residues. CDR1 is MRHNA, CDR2 SNTAGT, per germline. The CDR3 DNA reads TGTGCCAGCAGTGCAGCGGGAGGAAATGAGCAGTTCTTC. Protein sequence: CASSAAGGNEQFF.

This clonotype was detected only a few times. CDR3 region: CSARGPSGRDTQYF. CDR3 bases: TGCAGTGCTAGAGGCCCTAGCGGTAGAGATACGCAGTATTTT. This chain connects TRBV20-1 to TRBJ2-3; 7 positions agree with TRBD2. The germline gives CDR1 DFQATT, CDR2 SNEGSKA (reference sequence). V shed 1 base and J 5 bases; nucleotides not matched to a gene: 6. CDR3 length: 14 amino acids.

In its sample, this clonotype was seen a few times. In DNA form, the CDR3 reads TGTGCCAGCAGCTTAGCGAGGGACTACGGGCCCCAGCATTTT. This encodes CASSLARDYGPQHF. V usage is TRBV7-2 and J usage is TRBJ1-5; a possible D gene is TRBD1 (5 bases). Germline values: CDR1 SGHTA, CDR2 FQGNSA. The V and J ends lost 0 bases and 9 bases respectively, with 12 bases between them. The CDR3 extends over 14 amino acids.

This clonotype was found a few times. This chain connects TRBV18 to TRBJ2-3; maybe TRBD2 (6 bases). The V end was cut by 3 bases, the J end by 1 base, with 17 bases between. The CDR3 is 17 residues long. Germline values: CDR1 KGHSH, CDR2 LQKENI. CDR3 loop: CASSPSPGRRGTDTQYF. The CDR3 DNA is TGTGCCAGCTCACCTTCTCCGGGACGGAGGGGCACAGATACGCAGTATTTT. Using reference TRBV18 and TRBJ2-3 for the parts outside the CDR3, the full variable domain is NAGVMQNPRHLVRRRGQEARLRCSPMKGHSHVYWYRQLPEEGLKFMVYLQKENIIDESGMPKERFSAEFPKEGPSILRIQQVVRGDSAAYFCASSPSPGRRGTDTQYFGPGTRLTVL.

This clonotype was seen more than once but under ten times. The rearrangement joins TRBV5-4 to TRBJ2-7, with 11 positions matching TRBD2. Unmatched junction bases numbered 5, after V lost 3 bases and J lost 3 bases. Germline lookup yields CDR1 SGHNT and CDR2 YYREEE (reference sequence). The CDR3 is 15 residues long. CDR3: CASSSTGTSGYEQYF. CDR3 nucleotides: TGTGCCAGCAGCTCTACCGGGACTAGCGGCTACGAGCAGTACTTC. The full variable domain, in which reference TRBV5-4 and TRBJ2-7 provide the parts outside the CDR3, is ETGVTQSPTHLIKTRGQQVTLRCSSQSGHNTVSWYQQALGQGPQFIFQYYREEENGRGNFPPRFSGLQFPNYSSELNVNALELDDSALYLCASSSTGTSGYEQYFGPGTRLTVT.

The chain uses TRBV16 and TRBJ2-3, with 9 bases aligning to TRBD2. Germline V gene data show CDR1 as KGHSY and CDR2 as FQNENV. Trimming cost V 0 bases and J 1 base; bases outside gene matches: 5. CDR3 size: 17 residues. This chain's CDR3 is CASSQSAPSGGTDTQYF. CDR3 DNA sequence: TGTGCCAGCAGCCAATCGGCCCCTAGCGGGGGCACAGATACGCAGTATTTT.

This clonotype is labeled medium-sized. This chain joins TRBV7-2 and TRBJ1-5, with D maybe TRBD1 (5 bases). This CDR3 comprises 16 residues. V was pared by 1 base and J by 6 bases, with 16 bases between. The germline V gene encodes CDR1 SGHTA and CDR2 FQGNSA. The DNA for the CDR3 is TGTGCCAGCAGCTTAGTCGAGGGGCCCTCGGGTCAGCCCCAGCATTTT. Amino acid sequence: CASSLVEGPSGQPQHF.

This clonotype was counted a few times. This sequence joins TRBV7-2 and TRBJ1-5; D is possibly TRBD1 (5 bases). From germline, CDR1 is SGHTA and CDR2 FQGNSA. The CDR3 has 13 residues. V dropped 5 bases and J dropped 2 bases, with 7 bases sitting between them. The CDR3 nucleotides are TGTGCCAGCAGCCGGGACGGCAATCAGCCCCAGCATTTT. This encodes CASSRDGNQPQHF.

In this sample, this clonotype turned up a few times. This chain joins TRBV20-1 and TRBJ2-3; D not resolved. CDR1 and CDR2 from the germline V gene are DFQATT and SNEGSKA (reference sequence). CDR3 length equals 14 residues. The germline V and J ends were trimmed by 3 bases and 3 bases, with 13 bases remaining between them. In nucleotides, the CDR3 is TGCAGTGCTAGGCCAGGCGAGAGGACAGATACGCAGTATTTT. Protein product: CSARPGERTDTQYF.

This chain uses TRBV7-2 with TRBJ2-1; 9 positions agree with TRBD1. Germline V gives CDR1 SGHTA, CDR2 FQGNSA. J was trimmed by 4 bases and V by 2 bases; bases with no gene match: 6. The CDR3 loop spans 16 amino acids. The CDR3 protein is CASSLSGTGSYNEQFF. CDR3 in DNA: TGTGCCAGCAGCTTAAGCGGGACAGGGTCATACAATGAGCAGTTCTTC.

In DNA form, the CDR3 reads TGTGCCAGCAGCCTGGGCGGGGAGCCAGGGGATACGCAGTATTTT. The encoded protein is CASSLGGEPGDTQYF. The chain combines TRBV6-2 or TRBV6-3 with TRBJ2-3; weak D call: TRBD2 (6 bases). With 6 bases removed from V and 6 bases from J, the gap between germline ends came to 19 bases. This CDR3 region has 15 residues. The germline gives CDR1 MNHEY, CDR2 SVGEGT.

The chain joins TRBV6-5 to TRBJ2-1, with a tentative D call TRBD2 (5 bases). Per the germline V gene, CDR1 is MNHEY and CDR2 is SVGAGI. CDR3 length equals 20 residues. The V and J ends lost 0 bases and 0 bases respectively, with 21 bases between them. For the CDR3, the DNA is TGTGCCAGCAGTTACTCGAGGAGCCCTGGACGGAGGAGCTCCTACAATGAGCAGTTCTTC. This codes for CASSYSRSPGRRSSYNEQFF.

The V gene is TRBV20-1, the J gene TRBJ1-5, with a tentative D call TRBD1 (5 bases). Germline CDR1 is DFQATT and CDR2 is SNEGSKA (reference sequence). V lost 7 bases and J 7 bases, leaving 17 bases between the germline ends. The CDR3 contains 13 residues. CDR3 region: CSGRDAQGQPQHF. The CDR3 nucleotides read TGCAGTGGCCGGGACGCCCAGGGCCAGCCCCAGCATTTT.

This clonotype has a handful of counts. This chain joins TRBV7-2 and TRBJ2-7, with a tentative D call TRBD1 (8 bases). V was cut by 5 bases and J by 7 bases, with 15 bases left in between. This CDR3 spans 13 amino acids. Germline CDR1 SGHTA, CDR2 FQGNSA. CDR3 sequence reads: CASSKNRGGEQYF. The CDR3 DNA reads TGTGCCAGCAGCAAAAACAGGGGGGGGGAGCAGTACTTC.

The gene calls are TRBV5-1 and TRBJ2-6; the D is unclear. The germline V gene encodes CDR1 SGHRS and CDR2 YFSETQ. Trimming shortened V by 0 bases and J by 1 base, and 11 bases separated the two germline ends. This CDR3 has 17 residues. The CDR3 reads CASSLARAASGANVLTF. The CDR3 nucleotides read TGCGCCAGCAGCTTGGCCCGGGCGGCTTCTGGGGCCAACGTCCTGACTTTC.